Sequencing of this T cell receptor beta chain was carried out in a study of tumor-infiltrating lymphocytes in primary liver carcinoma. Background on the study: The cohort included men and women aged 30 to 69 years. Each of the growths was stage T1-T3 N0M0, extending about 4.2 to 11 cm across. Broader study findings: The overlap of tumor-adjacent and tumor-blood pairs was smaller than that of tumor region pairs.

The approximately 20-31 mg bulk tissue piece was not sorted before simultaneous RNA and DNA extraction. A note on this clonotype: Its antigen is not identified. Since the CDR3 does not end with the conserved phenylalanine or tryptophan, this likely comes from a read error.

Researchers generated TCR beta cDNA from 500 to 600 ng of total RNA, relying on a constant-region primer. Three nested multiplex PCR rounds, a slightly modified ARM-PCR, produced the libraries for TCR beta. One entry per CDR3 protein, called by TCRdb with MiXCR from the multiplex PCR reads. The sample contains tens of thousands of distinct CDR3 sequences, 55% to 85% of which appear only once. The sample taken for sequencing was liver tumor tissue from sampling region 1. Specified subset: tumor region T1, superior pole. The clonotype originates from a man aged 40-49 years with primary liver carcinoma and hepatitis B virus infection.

Here the CDR3 DNA reads TGTGCCAGCAGTTACGGTGACCTTGTCACAGGGGAGCTGTTTTAT. It specifies CASSYGDLVTGELFY. V and J are TRBV6-5 and TRBJ2-2; D is ambiguous. This CDR3 has 15 amino acids. Trimming cost V 2 bases and J 8 bases, with 15 bases left between them. Germline loops: CDR1 MNHEY, CDR2 SVGAGI.